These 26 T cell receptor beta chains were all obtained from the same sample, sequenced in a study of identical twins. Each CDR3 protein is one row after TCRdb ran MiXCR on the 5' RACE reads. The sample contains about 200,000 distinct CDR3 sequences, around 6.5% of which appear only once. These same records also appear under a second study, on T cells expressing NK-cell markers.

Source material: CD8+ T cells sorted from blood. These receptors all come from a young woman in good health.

CDR3 sequence reads: CASSLQGGEQFF. CDR3 bases: TGTGCCAGCAGTCTACAGGGTGGTGAGCAGTTCTTC. The chain has TRBV12-3 or TRBV12-4 and TRBJ2-1, with a tentative D call TRBD1 (6 bases). Trimming cost V 5 bases and J 9 bases, with 11 bases left between them. The CDR3 runs 12 residues.

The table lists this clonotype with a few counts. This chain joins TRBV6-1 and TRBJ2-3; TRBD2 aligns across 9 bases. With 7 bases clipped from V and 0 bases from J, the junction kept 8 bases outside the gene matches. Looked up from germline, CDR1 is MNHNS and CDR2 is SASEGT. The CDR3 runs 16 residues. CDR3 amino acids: CASIILAGLSTDTQYF. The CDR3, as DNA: TGTGCCAGCATCATACTAGCGGGTCTGAGCACAGATACGCAGTATTTT.

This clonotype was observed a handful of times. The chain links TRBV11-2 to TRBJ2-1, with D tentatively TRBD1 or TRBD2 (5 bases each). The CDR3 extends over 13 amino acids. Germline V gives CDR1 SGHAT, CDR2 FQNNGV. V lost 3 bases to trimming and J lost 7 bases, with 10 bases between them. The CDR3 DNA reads TGTGCCAGCAGCTTCCTGGGGGAAAATGAGCAGTTCTTC. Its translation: CASSFLGENEQFF.

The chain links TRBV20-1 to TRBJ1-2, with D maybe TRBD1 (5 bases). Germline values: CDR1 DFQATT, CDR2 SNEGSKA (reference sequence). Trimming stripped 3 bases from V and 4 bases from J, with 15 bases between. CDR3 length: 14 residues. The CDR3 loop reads CSASGTYGGYGYTF. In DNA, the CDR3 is TGCAGTGCTAGCGGGACCTACGGGGGCTATGGCTACACCTTC.

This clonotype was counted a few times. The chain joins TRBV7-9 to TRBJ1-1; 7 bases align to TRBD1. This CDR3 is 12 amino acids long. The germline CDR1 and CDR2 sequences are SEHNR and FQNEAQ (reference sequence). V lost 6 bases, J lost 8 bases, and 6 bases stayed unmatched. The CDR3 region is CASRFSRGEAFF. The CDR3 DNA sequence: TGTGCCAGCAGATTTAGCAGGGGGGAAGCTTTCTTT.

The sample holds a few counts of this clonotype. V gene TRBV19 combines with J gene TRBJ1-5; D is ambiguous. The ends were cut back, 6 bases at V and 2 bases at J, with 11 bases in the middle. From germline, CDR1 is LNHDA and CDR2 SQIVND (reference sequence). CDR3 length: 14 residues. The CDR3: CASRLGSGNQPQHF. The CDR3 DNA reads TGTGCCAGTAGGCTAGGGAGTGGCAATCAGCCCCAGCATTTT.

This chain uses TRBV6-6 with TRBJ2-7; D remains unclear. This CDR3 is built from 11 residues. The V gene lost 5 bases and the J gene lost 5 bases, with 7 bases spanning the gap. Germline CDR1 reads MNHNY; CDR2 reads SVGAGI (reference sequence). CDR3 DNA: TGTGCCAGCAGTCCCCTTCACGAGCAGTACTTC. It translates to CASSPLHEQYF.

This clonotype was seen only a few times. CDR3 residues: CASGLDRSRGNTIYF. The CDR3 region has the DNA TGTGCTAGTGGTTTGGACAGGTCCAGGGGAAACACCATATATTTT. The genes are TRBV12-5 and TRBJ1-3; D is possibly TRBD1 (5 bases). The germline CDR1 and CDR2 sequences are LGHNT and FRNRAP. V gave up 1 base and J gave up 4 bases, with 11 bases separating them. The CDR3 has 15 residues. Looking up the rest from reference TRBV12-5 and TRBJ1-3 gives the full variable domain: DARVTQTPRHKVTEMGQEVTMRCQPILGHNTVFWYRQTMMQGLELLAYFRNRAPLDDSGMPKDRFSAEMPDATLATLKIQPSEPRDSAVYFCASGLDRSRGNTIYFGEGSWLTVV.

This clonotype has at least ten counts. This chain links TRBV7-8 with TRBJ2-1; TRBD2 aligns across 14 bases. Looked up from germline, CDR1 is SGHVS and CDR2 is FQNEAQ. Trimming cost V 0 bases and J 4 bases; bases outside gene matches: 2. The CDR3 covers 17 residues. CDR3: CASSLARLAGGYNEQFF. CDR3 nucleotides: TGTGCCAGCAGCTTAGCAAGACTAGCGGGAGGGTACAATGAGCAGTTCTTC.

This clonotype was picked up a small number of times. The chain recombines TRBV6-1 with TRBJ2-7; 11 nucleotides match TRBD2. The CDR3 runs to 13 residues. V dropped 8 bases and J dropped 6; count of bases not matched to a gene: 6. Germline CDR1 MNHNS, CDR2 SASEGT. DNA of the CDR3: TGTGCCAGCTCCCCGGGACTAGCGGCCGAGCAGTACTTC. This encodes CASSPGLAAEQYF.

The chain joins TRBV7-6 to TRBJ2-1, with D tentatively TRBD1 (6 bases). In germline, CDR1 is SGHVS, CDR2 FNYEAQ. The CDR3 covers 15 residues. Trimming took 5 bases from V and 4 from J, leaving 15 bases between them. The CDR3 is CASSNREGGYNEQFF. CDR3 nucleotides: TGTGCCAGCAGCAACAGGGAAGGGGGTTACAATGAGCAGTTCTTC.

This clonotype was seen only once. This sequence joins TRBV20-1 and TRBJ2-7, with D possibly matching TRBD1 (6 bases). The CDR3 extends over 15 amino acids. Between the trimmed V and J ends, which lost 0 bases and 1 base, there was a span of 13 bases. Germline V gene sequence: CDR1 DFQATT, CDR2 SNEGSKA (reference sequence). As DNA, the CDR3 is TGCAGTGCTAGAGATCAATCTGGACAGTCCTACGAGCAGTACTTC. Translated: CSARDQSGQSYEQYF.

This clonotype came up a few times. The CDR3 coding sequence is TGTGCCAGCTACGATGCCCCCGGGCAGCCCCAGCATTTT. As protein: CASYDAPGQPQHF. The chain carries TRBV6-1 and TRBJ1-5; D ambiguous. Germline V gives CDR1 MNHNS, CDR2 SASEGT. Trimming took 8 bases from V and 7 from J, leaving 15 bases between them. The CDR3 loop spans 13 amino acids.

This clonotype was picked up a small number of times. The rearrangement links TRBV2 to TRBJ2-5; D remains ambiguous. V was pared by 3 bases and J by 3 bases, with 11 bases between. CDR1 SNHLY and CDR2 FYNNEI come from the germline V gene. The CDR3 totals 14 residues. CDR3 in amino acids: CASSDRSLEETQYF. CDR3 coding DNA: TGTGCCAGCAGTGACCGATCCCTGGAAGAGACCCAGTACTTC.

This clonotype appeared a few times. Here the CDR3 reads CATGNGDTNEKLFF. In DNA form, the CDR3 reads TGTGCCACCGGAAACGGGGATACTAATGAAAAACTGTTTTTT. The rearrangement joins TRBV15 to TRBJ1-4; D unclear. Germline CDR1 and CDR2: LNHNV and YYDKDF (reference sequence). V shed 8 bases and J shed 2 bases, with 12 bases lying between them. This CDR3 is built from 14 residues.

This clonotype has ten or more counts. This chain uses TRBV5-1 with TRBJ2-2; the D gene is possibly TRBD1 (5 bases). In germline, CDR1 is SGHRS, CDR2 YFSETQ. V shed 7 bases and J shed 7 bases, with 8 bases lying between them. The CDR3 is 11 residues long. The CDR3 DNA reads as TGCGCCAGCCATCAGGGCGGGGAGCTGTTTTTT. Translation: CASHQGGELFF.

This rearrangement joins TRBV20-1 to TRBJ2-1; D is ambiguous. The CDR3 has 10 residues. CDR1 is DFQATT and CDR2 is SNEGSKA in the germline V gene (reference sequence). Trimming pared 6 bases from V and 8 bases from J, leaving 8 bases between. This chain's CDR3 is CSALWDEQFF. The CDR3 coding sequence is TGCAGTGCCTTGTGGGATGAGCAGTTCTTC.

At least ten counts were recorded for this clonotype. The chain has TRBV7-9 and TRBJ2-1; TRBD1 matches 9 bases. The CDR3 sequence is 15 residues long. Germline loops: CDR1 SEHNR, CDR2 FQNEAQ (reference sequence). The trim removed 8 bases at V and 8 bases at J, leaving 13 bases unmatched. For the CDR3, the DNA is TGTGCCAGCGGTTGGGGACAGGGATCCGCCGATGAGCAGTTCTTC. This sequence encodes CASGWGQGSADEQFF.

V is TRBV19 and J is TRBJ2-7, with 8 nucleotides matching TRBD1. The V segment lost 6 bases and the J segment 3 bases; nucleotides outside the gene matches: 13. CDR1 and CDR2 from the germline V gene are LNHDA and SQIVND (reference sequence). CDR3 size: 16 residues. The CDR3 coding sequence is TGTGCCAGTAGCCAACGGGACAGGCCAACCTTCTACGAGCAGTACTTC. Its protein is CASSQRDRPTFYEQYF. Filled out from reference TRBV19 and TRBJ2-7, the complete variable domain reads DGGITQSPKYLFRKEGQNVTLSCEQNLNHDAMYWYRQDPGQGLRLIYYSQIVNDFQKGDIAEGYSVSREKKESFPLTVTSAQKNPTAFYLCASSQRDRPTFYEQYFGPGTRLTVT.

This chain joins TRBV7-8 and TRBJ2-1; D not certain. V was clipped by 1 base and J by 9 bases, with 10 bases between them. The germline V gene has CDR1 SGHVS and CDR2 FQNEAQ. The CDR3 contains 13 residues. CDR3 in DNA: TGTGCCAGCAGCTTAGTAACGGCAGGTGAGCAGTTCTTC. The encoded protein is CASSLVTAGEQFF.

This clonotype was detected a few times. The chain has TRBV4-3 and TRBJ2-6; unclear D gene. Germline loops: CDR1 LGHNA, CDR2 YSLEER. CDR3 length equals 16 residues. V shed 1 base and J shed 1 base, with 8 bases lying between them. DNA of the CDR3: TGCGCCAGCAGCCAAGGTATCGGTTCTGGGGCCAACGTCCTGACTTTC. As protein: CASSQGIGSGANVLTF.

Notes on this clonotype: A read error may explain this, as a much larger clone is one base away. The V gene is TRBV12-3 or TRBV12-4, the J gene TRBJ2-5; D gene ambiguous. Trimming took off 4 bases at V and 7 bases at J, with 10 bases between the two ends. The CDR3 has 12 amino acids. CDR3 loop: CASSSRIGTQYF. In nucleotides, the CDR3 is TGTGCCAGCAGTTCCCGGATAGGGACCCAGTACTTC.

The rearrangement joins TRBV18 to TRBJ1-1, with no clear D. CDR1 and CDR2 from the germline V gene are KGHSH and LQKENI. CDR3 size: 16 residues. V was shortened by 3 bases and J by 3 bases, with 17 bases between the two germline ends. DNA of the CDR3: TGTGCCAGCTCACCCCCCAATGTGGGAGGCGACACTGAAGCTTTCTTT. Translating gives CASSPPNVGGDTEAFF.

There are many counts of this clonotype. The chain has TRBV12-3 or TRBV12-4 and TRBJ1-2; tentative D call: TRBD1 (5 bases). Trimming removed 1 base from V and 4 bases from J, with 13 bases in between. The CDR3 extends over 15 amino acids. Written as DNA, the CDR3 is TGTGCCAGCAGTTTAGGGGGCAGGGACCGCTATGGCTACACCTTC. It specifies CASSLGGRDRYGYTF.

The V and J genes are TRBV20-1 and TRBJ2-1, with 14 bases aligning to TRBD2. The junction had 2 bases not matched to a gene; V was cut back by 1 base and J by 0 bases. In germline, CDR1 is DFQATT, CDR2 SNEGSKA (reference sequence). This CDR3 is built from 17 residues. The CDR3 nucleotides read TGCAGTGCTAGAGGGACTAGCGGGGGGTCCTCCTACAATGAGCAGTTCTTC. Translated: CSARGTSGGSSYNEQFF.

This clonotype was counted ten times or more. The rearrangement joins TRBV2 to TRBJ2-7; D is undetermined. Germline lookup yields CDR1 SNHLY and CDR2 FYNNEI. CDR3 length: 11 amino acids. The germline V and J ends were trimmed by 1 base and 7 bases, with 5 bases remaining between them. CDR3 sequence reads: CASSEGPEQYF. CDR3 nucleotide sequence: TGTGCCAGCAGTGAAGGACCGGAGCAGTACTTC.